This TCR beta chain is from a study of Ad26.COV2.S vaccination and SARS-CoV-2 variants. At the level of the study: Once, or twice with 56 days between doses, Ad26.COV2.S was given intramuscularly.

Treatment reported: around 19 received Ad26.COV2.S at low or high dose, single or two shots; 5 received placebo; per-sample allocation not given. Day 63 after the first injection of vaccine or placebo was the sampling time. Donor was an adult aged 18-55 years in Boston. Findings and limits, study-wide: Possibly, TCR breadth and depth analyses underestimated total T cell responses. Vaccine recipients and placebo recipients showed similar non-spike TCR breadth.

This clone has a single count. No antigen is known for it. The protocol was immunoSEQ multiplex PCR, while the TCRdb copy is restricted to in-frame clones and leaves out a portion. The top ten hold about 11% of the sample, which has about 350,000 clones, about 86% seen once. This CDR3 comprises 14 residues. The V end was cut by 2 bases, the J end by 4 bases, with 8 bases between. CDR1 and CDR2 (germline): MNHNS, SASEGT. The sequencing here drew on peripheral blood, taken in a trial of Ad26.COV2.S vaccine versus placebo. The chain has TRBV6-1 and TRBJ1-4, with no clear D. The receptor was isolated from a person between 18 and 59 years old who received the Ad26.COV2.S COVID-19 vaccine or a placebo. The CDR3 region has the DNA TGTGCCAGCAGTGAAATGGAGGGTAATGAAAAACTGTTTTTT. It encodes CASSEMEGNEKLFF.